The sequence of this T cell receptor (beta chain) was determined in a study of T cell repertoires in cytomegalovirus infection. Study information: Evidence of both CMV infection and a matching HLA type came from public TCR beta signatures. Study conclusions and caveats: People with CMV and the relevant HLA were identified by cumulative public TCR beta family frequency. It was HLA-C-restricted CMV-specific TCR beta clonotypes that dominated the response ex vivo.

V lost 2 bases and J lost 8; bases outside the gene matches: 1. The germline gives CDR1 SGHTA, CDR2 FQGTGA. The CDR3 is 14 residues long. TCRdb called the reads again in MiXCR, with one record for every CDR3 protein. The table shows about 320,000 distinct CDR3 sequences, with 9.5% occurring only once. This clonotype was recorded many times. Its antigen is undetermined. The chain joins TRBV7-3 to TRBJ2-1, with 12 bases identical to TRBD2. This sequence was found in a human donor in good health (CMV status not recorded). Some clones in this sample may be carry-over from other donors' samples. The sample was PBMCs. The CDR3 bases are TGTGCCAGCAGCTTACTAGCGGGGGGGCATGAGCAGTTCTTC. As protein: CASSLLAGGHEQFF. Based on the CDR3 plus reference TRBV7-3 and TRBJ2-1, the full variable domain is GAGVSQTPSNKVTEKGKYVELRCDPISGHTALYWYRQSLGQGPEFLIYFQGTGAADDSGLPNDRFFAVRPEGSVSTLKIQRTERGDSAVYLCASSLLAGGHEQFFGPGTRLTVL.